The 8 T cell receptor beta chains below all came from one sample that was sequenced in a study of blood T cell repertoires in COVID-19. Method: immunoSEQ multiplex PCR; TCRdb's copy keeps in-frame clones and lacks some. Among hundreds of thousands of clones listed, about 87% were seen once. Sample: PBMCs or T cells enriched from blood (not recorded which). These receptors were collected from a woman aged 45-59 years who had recovered from COVID-19.

This clone was observed a few times. Here the CDR3 reads CASSLGQGRNYGYTF. The DNA of the CDR3 is TGTGCCAGCAGCTTAGGGCAGGGGAGAAACTATGGCTACACCTTC. The chain employs TRBV7-2 and TRBJ1-2, with D maybe TRBD1 (6 bases). CDR1 is SGHTA, CDR2 FQGNSA, per germline. This CDR3 has 15 amino acids. The ends were cut back, 1 base at V and 2 bases at J, with 11 bases in the middle.

This chain joins TRBV5-1 and TRBJ2-3; 8 bases align to TRBD2. The CDR3 loop spans 16 amino acids. The trim removed 0 bases at V and 2 bases at J, leaving 5 bases unmatched. Looked up from germline, CDR1 is SGHRS and CDR2 is YFSETQ. The CDR3 nucleotides read TGCGCCAGCAGCTTGGGTAGCGGGGATTTCACAGATACGCAGTATTTT. Translated: CASSLGSGDFTDTQYF.

In nucleotides, the CDR3 is TGTGCCTGGAGTGGCCCCGGGACAGGGTCTTCCTTACGCATGAACACTGAAGCTTTCTTT. Encoded protein: CAWSGPGTGSSLRMNTEAFF. The rearrangement links TRBV30 to TRBJ1-1; 9 nucleotides agree with TRBD1. The CDR3 spans 20 residues. The V and J ends lost 1 base and 0 bases, in that order; junction bases with no gene match: 18. Per germline, CDR1 GTSNPN and CDR2 SVGIG (reference sequence).

This clone has just one count. The chain employs TRBV11-3 and TRBJ2-1; D is unresolved. V was cut by 5 bases and J by 4 bases, with 21 bases left in between. CDR3 size: 17 residues. Germline V lookup: CDR1 SGHNT, CDR2 YENEEA. The CDR3 bases are TGTGCCAGCAGCCCTCCCTGGTCTTGGCGAGGTTACAATGAGCAGTTCTTC. This gives the protein CASSPPWSWRGYNEQFF. Looking up the rest from reference TRBV11-3 and TRBJ2-1 gives the full variable domain: EAGVVQSPRYKIIEKKQPVAFWCNPISGHNTLYWYLQNLGQGPELLIRYENEEAVDDSQLPKDRFSAERLKGVDSTLKIQPAELGDSAVYLCASSPPWSWRGYNEQFFGPGTRLTVL.

The V call is TRBV5-1, the J call TRBJ1-1; weak D call: TRBD1 (6 bases). The V gene lost 3 bases and the J gene lost 1 base, with 7 bases spanning the gap. The germline gives CDR1 SGHRS, CDR2 YFSETQ. The CDR3 is 13 amino acids. The CDR3 protein is CASSYRENTEAFF. CDR3 sequence (DNA): TGCGCCAGCAGCTACAGGGAGAACACTGAAGCTTTCTTT.

The genes are TRBV5-1 and TRBJ1-6; 9 nucleotides line up with TRBD1. There are 16 residues in the CDR3. With V trimmed by 3 bases and J by 6 bases, 7 bases remained unmatched. Germline V lookup: CDR1 SGHRS, CDR2 YFSETQ. For the CDR3, the DNA is TGCGCCAGCAGCTGGGGACAGGGAATGGGTAATTCACCCCTCCACTTT. This codes for CASSWGQGMGNSPLHF. Looking up the rest from reference TRBV5-1 and TRBJ1-6 gives the full variable domain: KAGVTQTPRYLIKTRGQQVTLSCSPISGHRSVSWYQQTPGQGLQFLFEYFSETQRNKGNFPGRFSGRQFSNSRSEMNVSTLELGDSALYLCASSWGQGMGNSPLHFGNGTRLTVT.

The chain links TRBV7-9 to TRBJ1-2; D ambiguous. The germline CDR1 and CDR2 sequences are SEHNR and FQNEAQ (reference sequence). This CDR3 is built from 12 residues. V was shortened by 5 bases and J by 8 bases, with 12 bases between the two germline ends. The CDR3 reads CASSPSGGGYTF. CDR3 bases: TGTGCCAGCAGCCCAAGCGGAGGAGGCTACACCTTC.

The genes are TRBV7-8 and TRBJ1-2; D is perhaps TRBD1 (6 bases). CDR1 SGHVS and CDR2 FQNEAQ come from the germline V gene. The CDR3 is 16 amino acids. V lost 6 bases, J lost 2 bases, and 19 bases lay in between. The CDR3: CASSPEQGRRNYGYTF. The CDR3 region has the DNA TGTGCCAGCAGTCCAGAACAGGGTAGGAGAAACTATGGCTACACCTTC.